Each of the 25 T cell receptor beta chains below was sequenced from the same sample in a study of CD8+CD57+ T cells in acquired aplastic anemia. Genomic DNA templated the TCR beta VDJ and CDR3 profiling. TCRdb reprocessed the reads via MiXCR and lists one record per CDR3 protein. This sample has around 430,000 distinct CDR3 sequences; roughly a third occur once, and the top ten carry 0.8% to 0.85%. The patients chosen for sequencing had shown expansion of CD8+CD57+ cells (detected by flow cytometry). The material sequenced was sorted CD4+, CD8+, or CD8+CD57+ T cells (not recorded which) from PBMCs. These receptors were collected from a human donor with aplastic anemia.

The J gene is TRBJ1-1, the V gene TRBV5-1, with D perhaps TRBD1 (6 bases). CDR1 and CDR2 from the germline V gene are SGHRS and YFSETQ. The V and J ends lost 5 bases and 1 base respectively, with 18 bases between them. The CDR3 is 16 amino acids. The CDR3 sequence is CASSNQVSGANTEAFF. The CDR3 nucleotides read TGCGCCAGCAGTAATCAAGTGTCAGGGGCGAACACTGAAGCTTTCTTT.

In the case of this clonotype: Without the conserved terminal phenylalanine or tryptophan, this CDR3 likely stems from a read error. CDR3 in amino acids: CASSYHSGTGPYGYTS. CDR3 in DNA: TGTGCCAGCAGTTATCACTCCGGGACAGGGCCATATGGCTACACCTCC. The rearrangement joins TRBV6-5 to TRBJ1-2; 9 nucleotides match TRBD1. The J segment lost 5 bases and the V segment lost 3 bases, leaving 10 bases of the junction unmatched. CDR3 size: 16 residues. Germline V gene sequence: CDR1 MNHEY, CDR2 SVGAGI.

This clonotype has just a few counts. V is TRBV7-8 and J is TRBJ1-3; D call uncertain. There are 16 residues in the CDR3. The ends were cut back, 1 base at V and 1 base at J, with 11 bases in the middle. CDR1 is SGHVS and CDR2 is FQNEAQ in the germline V gene. In nucleotides, the CDR3 is TGTGCCAGCAGCTTAGGCCTGTCCCTTTCTGGAAACACCATATATTTT. Translating it yields CASSLGLSLSGNTIYF.

This clonotype was detected many times. The chain links TRBV9 to TRBJ2-7, with 8 bases lining up with TRBD2. With V trimmed by 0 bases and J by 3 bases, 5 bases remained unmatched. The V gene's germline CDR1 is SGDLS and CDR2 YYNGEE. The CDR3 totals 15 residues. CDR3 protein: CASSVEAGGFYEQYF. In DNA, the CDR3 is TGTGCCAGCAGCGTAGAGGCGGGAGGCTTCTACGAGCAGTACTTC.

This clonotype has just a few counts. A much larger clone differs from this one at a single base, so this may be a read error. The CDR3: CATSNRGGSDEQYF. CDR3 sequence (DNA): TGTGCCACCAGTAACCGGGGGGGCAGTGATGAGCAGTACTTC. The chain carries TRBV24-1 and TRBJ2-7; 8 bases match TRBD2. The ends lost 6 bases at V and 7 bases at J; junction bases unmatched: 10. Germline-derived CDR1 and CDR2 are KGHDR and SFDVKD. The length of the CDR3 is 14 residues.

The CDR3 is CASSVRPSGGPEETQYF. The CDR3 coding sequence is TGTGCCAGCAGCGTACGCCCTAGCGGGGGCCCCGAAGAGACCCAGTACTTC. The chain couples TRBV9 to TRBJ2-5; the match to TRBD2 covers 10 bases. The CDR3 contains 17 residues. Germline loops: CDR1 SGDLS, CDR2 YYNGEE. J gave up 3 bases and V 1 base, and 9 bases lay outside the gene matches.

As for this clonotype: This may be a read error, as it is one base from a much larger clone. The chain uses TRBV2 and TRBJ2-1, with 12 bases identical to TRBD2. Germline lookup yields CDR1 SNHLY and CDR2 FYNNEI. The CDR3 covers 15 residues. With V trimmed by 2 bases and J by 11 bases, 7 bases remained unmatched. CDR3 region: CASSERLAGEPQQFF. In DNA, the CDR3 is TGTGCCAGCAGTGAAAGACTAGCGGGGGAGCCCCAGCAGTTCTTC.

This clonotype was seen more than once but under ten times. Germline is not matched at one junction end, which may reflect a read error. The CDR3 protein is CSASEVTDEQHF. CDR3 nucleotides: TGCAGTGCTTCGGAGGTCACCGACGAGCAGCACTTC. The V gene is TRBV20-1, the J gene TRBJ2-7, with a tentative D call TRBD2 (5 bases). In germline, CDR1 is DFQATT, CDR2 SNEGSKA (reference sequence). CDR3 size: 12 residues.

This clonotype was observed at least ten times. CDR3 nucleotide sequence: TGCAGCGTTGGCGATACGCAGTATTTT. Translating it yields CSVGDTQYF. This chain links TRBV29-1 with TRBJ2-3; D ambiguous. Germline V gives CDR1 SQVTM, CDR2 ANQGSEA. The CDR3 contains 9 residues. Trimming pared 4 bases from V and 6 bases from J, leaving 2 bases between.

This clonotype was observed a handful of times. V gene TRBV6-5 combines with J gene TRBJ2-7; D tentatively reads TRBD1 or TRBD2 (6 bases each). Germline CDR1 reads MNHEY; CDR2 reads SVGAGI. The ends were cut back, 2 bases at V and 3 bases at J, with 20 bases in the middle. The CDR3 loop spans 17 amino acids. The CDR3 DNA sequence: TGTGCCAGCAGTTACGCGGGGCTCTCAGGGGCTGGCTACGAGCAGTACTTC. Encoded protein: CASSYAGLSGAGYEQYF.

Ten or more counts support this clonotype. The rearrangement joins TRBV7-2 to TRBJ2-7, with TRBD1 matching 8 bases. With V trimmed by 5 bases and J by 4 bases, 7 bases remained unmatched. The CDR3 is 14 amino acids. The germline gives CDR1 SGHTA, CDR2 FQGNSA. The CDR3 loop is CASSIRTGNYEQYF. Written as DNA, the CDR3 is TGTGCCAGCAGCATACGGACAGGGAATTACGAGCAGTACTTC.

The sample holds many counts of this clonotype. The chain employs TRBV29-1 and TRBJ2-7, with a weak D call TRBD1 (5 bases). This CDR3 has 12 residues. Germline V gives CDR1 SQVTM, CDR2 ANQGSEA. Trimming took 6 bases from V and 0 from J, leaving 9 bases between them. Here the CDR3 reads CSVVRDSYEQYF. For the CDR3, the DNA is TGCAGCGTGGTCAGGGACTCCTACGAGCAGTACTTC.

This clonotype was counted many times. The V and J genes are TRBV20-1 and TRBJ2-7; no clear D gene. Germline V CDR1 and CDR2: DFQATT, SNEGSKA (reference sequence). The CDR3 sequence is 15 residues long. The germline V and J ends were trimmed by 6 bases and 1 base, with 19 bases remaining between them. The CDR3 protein is CSAHPSGGVSYEQYF. The CDR3 DNA follows: TGCAGTGCGCACCCCTCGGGCGGTGTTTCCTACGAGCAGTACTTC.

For this clonotype: This may arise from a read error, as a much more abundant clone is one base away. CDR3 amino acids: CASGSRYEQYF. CDR3 DNA: TGTGCCAGCGGCTCTCGATACGAGCAGTACTTC. The chain links TRBV13 to TRBJ2-7; D gene ambiguous. Trimming took off 8 bases at V and 4 bases at J, with 9 bases between the two ends. This CDR3 has 11 amino acids. Germline loops: CDR1 PRHDT, CDR2 FYEKMQ (reference sequence).

The sample holds many counts of this clonotype. This chain uses TRBV19 with TRBJ2-5, with 7 bases identical to TRBD1. The V segment lost 4 bases and the J segment 3 bases; nucleotides outside the gene matches: 5. Germline lookup yields CDR1 LNHDA and CDR2 SQIVND (reference sequence). CDR3 length: 14 amino acids. CDR3 sequence (DNA): TGTGCCAGTAGTACGGGGACAGCTAAAGAGACCCAGTACTTC. It codes for CASSTGTAKETQYF.

The sample holds many counts of this clonotype. This rearrangement joins TRBV20-1 to TRBJ2-5; no definite D call. The V and J ends lost 4 bases and 2 bases respectively, with 5 bases between them. The CDR3 is made up of 11 amino acids. CDR1 and CDR2 (germline): DFQATT, SNEGSKA (reference sequence). For the CDR3, the DNA is TGCAGTGCTAAGGAGCAAGAGACCCAGTACTTC. This gives the protein CSAKEQETQYF.

V usage is TRBV2 and J usage is TRBJ1-5; D unclear. The V end was cut by 8 bases, the J end by 1 base, with 12 bases between. In germline, CDR1 is SNHLY, CDR2 FYNNEI. The CDR3 loop spans 14 amino acids. The CDR3 DNA sequence: TGTGCCAGCGTTGTGGTCTCGAGCAATCAGCCCCAGCATTTT. Encoded protein: CASVVVSSNQPQHF.

Notes on this clonotype: A read error may account for a junction end that differs from germline. The chain joins TRBV6-2 or TRBV6-3 to TRBJ2-1; D is undetermined. The CDR3 is made up of 16 amino acids. Germline V gene data show CDR1 as MNHEY and CDR2 as SVGEGT. CDR3 nucleotides: TGTGCCAGCAGTTTTGGTCCAGCCCCCGCGACCAATGAGCAGCTCTTC. Its translation: CASSFGPAPATNEQLF.

This clonotype was detected many times. The chain uses TRBV6-1 and TRBJ2-7; 11 bases agree with TRBD2. Per germline, CDR1 MNHNS and CDR2 SASEGT. V trimming: 6 bases; J trimming: 2 bases; junction bases outside the gene matches: 6. The CDR3 is 15 residues long. The CDR3 region is CASSPSGRTTYEQYF. The DNA for the CDR3 is TGTGCCAGCAGCCCTAGCGGGAGGACGACCTACGAGCAGTACTTC.

This clonotype was seen many times. This may come from a read error, since a much larger clone is one base off. The V gene is TRBV29-1, the J gene TRBJ2-7, with TRBD2 as a possible D gene (6 bases). Germline V gene data show CDR1 as SQVTM and CDR2 as ANQGSEA. The V gene lost 4 bases and the J gene lost 5 bases, with 9 bases spanning the gap. The CDR3 is 11 residues long. The CDR3 sequence: CSVGRGNEQYF. The DNA for the CDR3 is TGCAGCGTTGGACGCGGGAACGAGCAGTACTTC.

This clonotype was detected ten times or more. The chain carries TRBV24-1 and TRBJ2-5; possibly TRBD1 or TRBD2 for D (6 bases each). The CDR3 has 14 amino acids. Trimming took 5 bases from V and 5 from J, leaving 14 bases between them. Germline assignment: CDR1 KGHDR and CDR2 SFDVKD. DNA of the CDR3: TGTGCCACCAGTGTCCCGGGGGCTTCGGAGACCCAGTACTTC. Translating gives CATSVPGASETQYF.

The chain is built from TRBV7-9 and TRBJ1-6; D ambiguous. Germline CDR1 SEHNR, CDR2 FQNEAQ (reference sequence). V lost 6 bases and J lost 8, with 8 bases in between. The CDR3 is 12 residues long. This chain's CDR3 is CASRVDDSPLHF. The CDR3 DNA is TGTGCCAGCAGAGTGGACGATTCACCCCTCCACTTT.

The chain links TRBV19 to TRBJ2-1; 9 bases align to TRBD1. Germline V CDR1 and CDR2: LNHDA, SQIVND (reference sequence). Germline trimming cut 8 bases from V and 8 bases from J; bases unmatched to any gene: 10. The CDR3 loop spans 14 amino acids. CDR3 sequence reads: CASGDRESSHEQFF. The CDR3 DNA sequence: TGTGCCAGTGGGGACAGGGAGTCTAGCCATGAGCAGTTCTTC. Full variable domain (outside the CDR3, taken from reference TRBV19 and TRBJ2-1): DGGITQSPKYLFRKEGQNVTLSCEQNLNHDAMYWYRQDPGQGLRLIYYSQIVNDFQKGDIAEGYSVSREKKESFPLTVTSAQKNPTAFYLCASGDRESSHEQFFGPGTRLTVL.

The chain couples TRBV19 to TRBJ1-5, with a possible D match to TRBD1 (5 bases). Trimming pared 6 bases from V and 7 bases from J, leaving 25 bases between. Germline CDR1 and CDR2: LNHDA and SQIVND (reference sequence). This CDR3 has 17 residues. CDR3 in amino acids: CASSLKAGLPFGQPQHF. As DNA, the CDR3 is TGTGCCAGTAGCCTGAAGGCGGGACTGCCCTTCGGGCAGCCCCAGCATTTT.

This clonotype has more than one count but fewer than ten. One junction end does not reproduce the germline sequence, and a read error may be involved. The V gene is TRBV10-3, the J gene TRBJ1-3; weak D call: TRBD1 (5 bases). Germline lookup yields CDR1 ENHRY and CDR2 SYGVKD. The CDR3 consists of 15 residues. CDR3 nucleotide sequence: TGTGCCAGCAGTCACCCTGGGAGGGGCTCGGACACCATATATTTT. Amino acids: CASSHPGRGSDTIYF.